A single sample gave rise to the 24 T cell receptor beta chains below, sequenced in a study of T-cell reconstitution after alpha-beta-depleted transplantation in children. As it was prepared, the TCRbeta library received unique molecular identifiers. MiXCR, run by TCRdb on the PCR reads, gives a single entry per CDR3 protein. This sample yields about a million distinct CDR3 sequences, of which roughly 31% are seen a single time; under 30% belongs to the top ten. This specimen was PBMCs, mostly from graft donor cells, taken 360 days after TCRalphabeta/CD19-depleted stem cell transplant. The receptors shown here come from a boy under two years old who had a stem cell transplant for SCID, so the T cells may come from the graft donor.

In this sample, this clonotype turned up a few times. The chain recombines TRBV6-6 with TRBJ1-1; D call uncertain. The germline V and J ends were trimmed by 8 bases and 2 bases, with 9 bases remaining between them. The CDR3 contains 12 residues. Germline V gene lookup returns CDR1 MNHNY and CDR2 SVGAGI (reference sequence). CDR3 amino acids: CASGQPNTEAFF. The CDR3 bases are TGTGCCAGCGGGCAGCCAAACACTGAAGCTTTCTTT.

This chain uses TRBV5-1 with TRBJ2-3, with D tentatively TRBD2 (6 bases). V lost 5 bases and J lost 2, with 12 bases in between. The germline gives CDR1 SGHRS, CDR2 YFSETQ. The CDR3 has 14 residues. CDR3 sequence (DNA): TGCGCCAGCAGTTTTGGACTAAACACAGATACGCAGTATTTT. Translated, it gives CASSFGLNTDTQYF.

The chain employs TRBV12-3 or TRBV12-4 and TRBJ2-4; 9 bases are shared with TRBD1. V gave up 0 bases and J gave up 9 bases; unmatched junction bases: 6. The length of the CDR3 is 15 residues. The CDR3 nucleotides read TGTGCCAGCAGTTTAGCCGACAGGGGGTTTGGCATTCAGTACTTC. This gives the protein CASSLADRGFGIQYF.

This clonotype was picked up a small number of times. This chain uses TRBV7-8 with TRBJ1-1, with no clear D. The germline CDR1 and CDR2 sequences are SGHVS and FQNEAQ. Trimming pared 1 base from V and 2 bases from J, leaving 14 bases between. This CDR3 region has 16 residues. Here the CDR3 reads CASSLVVWGVNTEAFF. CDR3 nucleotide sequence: TGTGCCAGCAGCTTAGTTGTATGGGGAGTTAACACTGAAGCTTTCTTT.

CDR3 in DNA: TGTGCCAGCAGCCAACAGAGTTCGCGGGGGGCCAGGGAGACCCAGTACTTC. It translates to CASSQQSSRGARETQYF. The rearrangement links TRBV4-2 to TRBJ2-5; 8 nucleotides agree with TRBD2. CDR3 size: 17 residues. The germline gives CDR1 LGHNA, CDR2 YNFKEQ. J gave up 5 bases and V 2 bases, and 13 bases lay outside the gene matches.

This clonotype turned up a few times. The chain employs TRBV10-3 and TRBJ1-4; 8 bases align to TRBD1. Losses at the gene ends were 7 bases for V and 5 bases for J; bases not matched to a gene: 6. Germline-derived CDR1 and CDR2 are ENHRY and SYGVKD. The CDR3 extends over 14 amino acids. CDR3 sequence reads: CAIKPDRANEKLFF. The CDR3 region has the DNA TGTGCCATCAAGCCGGACAGGGCAAATGAAAAACTGTTTTTT.

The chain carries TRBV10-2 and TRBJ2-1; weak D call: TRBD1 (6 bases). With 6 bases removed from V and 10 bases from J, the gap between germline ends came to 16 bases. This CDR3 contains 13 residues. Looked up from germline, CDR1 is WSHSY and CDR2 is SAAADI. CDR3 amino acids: CASSRYQGSEQFF. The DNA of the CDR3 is TGCGCCAGCAGCCGGTATCAGGGGTCCGAGCAGTTCTTC.

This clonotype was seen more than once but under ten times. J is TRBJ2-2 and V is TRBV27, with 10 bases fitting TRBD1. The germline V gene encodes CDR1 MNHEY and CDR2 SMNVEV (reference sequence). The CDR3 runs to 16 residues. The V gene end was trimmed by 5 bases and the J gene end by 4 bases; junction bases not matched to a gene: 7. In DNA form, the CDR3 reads TGTGCCAGCAGTAGGCCCGGGACAGGGGTCACCGGGGAGCTGTTTTTT. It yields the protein CASSRPGTGVTGELFF.

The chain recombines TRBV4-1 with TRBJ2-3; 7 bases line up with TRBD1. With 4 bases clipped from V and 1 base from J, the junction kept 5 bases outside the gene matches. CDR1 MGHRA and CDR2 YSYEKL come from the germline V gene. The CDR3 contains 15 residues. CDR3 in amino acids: CASSPLGQGTDTQYF. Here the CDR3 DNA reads TGCGCCAGCAGCCCCCTCGGACAGGGCACAGATACGCAGTATTTT.

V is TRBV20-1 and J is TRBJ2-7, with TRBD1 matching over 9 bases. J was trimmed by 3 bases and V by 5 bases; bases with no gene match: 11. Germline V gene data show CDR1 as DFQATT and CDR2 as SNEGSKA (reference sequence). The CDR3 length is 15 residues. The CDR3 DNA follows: TGCAGTGCTTTCGCAAAGGGACAGGGTGACTACGAGCAGTACTTC. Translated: CSAFAKGQGDYEQYF.

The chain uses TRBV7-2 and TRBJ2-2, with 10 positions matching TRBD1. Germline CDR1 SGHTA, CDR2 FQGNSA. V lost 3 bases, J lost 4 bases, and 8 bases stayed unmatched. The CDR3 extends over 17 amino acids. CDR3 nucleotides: TGTGCCAGCAGCTTCCGCAGGGGACAGGGGCGCACCGGGGAGCTGTTTTTT. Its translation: CASSFRRGQGRTGELFF.

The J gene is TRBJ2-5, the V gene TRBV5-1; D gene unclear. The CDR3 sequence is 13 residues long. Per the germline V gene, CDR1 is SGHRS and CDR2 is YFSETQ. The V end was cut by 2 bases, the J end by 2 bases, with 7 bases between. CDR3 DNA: TGCGCCAGCAGCTTCACGATACAAGAGACCCAGTACTTC. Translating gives CASSFTIQETQYF. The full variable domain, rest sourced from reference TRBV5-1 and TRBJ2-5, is KAGVTQTPRYLIKTRGQQVTLSCSPISGHRSVSWYQQTPGQGLQFLFEYFSETQRNKGNFPGRFSGRQFSNSRSEMNVSTLELGDSALYLCASSFTIQETQYFGPGTRLLVL.

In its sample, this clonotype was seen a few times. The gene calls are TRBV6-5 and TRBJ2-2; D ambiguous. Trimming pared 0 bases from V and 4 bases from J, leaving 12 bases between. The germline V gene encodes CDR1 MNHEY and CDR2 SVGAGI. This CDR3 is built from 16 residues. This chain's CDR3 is CASSYSRAGGTGELFF. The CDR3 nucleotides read TGTGCCAGCAGTTACTCACGGGCAGGTGGCACCGGGGAGCTGTTTTTT.

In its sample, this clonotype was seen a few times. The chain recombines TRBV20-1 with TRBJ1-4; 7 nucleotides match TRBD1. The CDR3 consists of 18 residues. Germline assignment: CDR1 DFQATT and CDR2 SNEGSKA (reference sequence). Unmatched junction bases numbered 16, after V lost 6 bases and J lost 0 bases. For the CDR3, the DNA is TGCAGTGCCAACATTCTGGACAGGCGAGGGGCAACTAATGAAAAACTGTTTTTT. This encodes CSANILDRRGATNEKLFF.

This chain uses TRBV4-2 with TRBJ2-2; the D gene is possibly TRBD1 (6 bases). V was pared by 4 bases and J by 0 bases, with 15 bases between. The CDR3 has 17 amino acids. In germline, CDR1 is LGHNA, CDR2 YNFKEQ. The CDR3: CASSPRGTNANTGELFF. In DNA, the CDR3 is TGTGCCAGCAGCCCAAGGGGGACAAACGCGAACACCGGGGAGCTGTTTTTT.

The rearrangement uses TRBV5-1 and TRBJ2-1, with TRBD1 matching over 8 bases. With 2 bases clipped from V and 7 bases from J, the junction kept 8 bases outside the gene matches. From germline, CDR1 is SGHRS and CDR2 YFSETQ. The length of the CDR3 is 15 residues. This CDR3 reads CASSLNRGTGNEQFF. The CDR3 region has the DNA TGCGCCAGCAGCTTAAACAGGGGGACTGGGAATGAGCAGTTCTTC.

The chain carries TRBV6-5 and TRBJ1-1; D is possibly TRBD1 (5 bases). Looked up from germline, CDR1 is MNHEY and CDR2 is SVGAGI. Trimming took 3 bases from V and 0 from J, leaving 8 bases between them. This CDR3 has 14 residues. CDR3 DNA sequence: TGTGCCAGCAGTTATCGGGGGATGAACACTGAAGCTTTCTTT. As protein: CASSYRGMNTEAFF.

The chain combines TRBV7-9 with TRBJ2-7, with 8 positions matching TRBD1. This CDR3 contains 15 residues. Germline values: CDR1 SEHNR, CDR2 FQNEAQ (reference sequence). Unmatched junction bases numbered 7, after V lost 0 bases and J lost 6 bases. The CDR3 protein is CASSLAARTGPEQYF. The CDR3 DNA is TGTGCCAGCAGCTTAGCGGCCCGGACAGGGCCCGAGCAGTACTTC.

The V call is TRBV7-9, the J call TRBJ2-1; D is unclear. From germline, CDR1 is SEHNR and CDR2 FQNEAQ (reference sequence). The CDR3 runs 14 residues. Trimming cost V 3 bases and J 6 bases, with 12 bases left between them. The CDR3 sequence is CASSFVGRFNEQFF. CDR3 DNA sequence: TGTGCCAGCAGCTTCGTAGGACGGTTCAATGAGCAGTTCTTC.

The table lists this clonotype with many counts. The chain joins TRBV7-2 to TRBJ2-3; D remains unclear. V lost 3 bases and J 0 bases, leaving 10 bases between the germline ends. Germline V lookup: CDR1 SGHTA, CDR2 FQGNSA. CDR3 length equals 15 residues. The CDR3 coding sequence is TGTGCCAGCAGCTTTCCCCTTCTCAGCACAGATACGCAGTATTTT. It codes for CASSFPLLSTDTQYF.

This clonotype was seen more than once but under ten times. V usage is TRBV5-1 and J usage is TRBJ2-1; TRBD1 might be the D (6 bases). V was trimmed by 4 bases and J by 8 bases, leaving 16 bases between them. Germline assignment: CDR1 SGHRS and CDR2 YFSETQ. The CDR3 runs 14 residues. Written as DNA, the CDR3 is TGCGCCAGCAGCCAGTCAGGGGTATGGGATGAGCAGTTCTTC. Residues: CASSQSGVWDEQFF.

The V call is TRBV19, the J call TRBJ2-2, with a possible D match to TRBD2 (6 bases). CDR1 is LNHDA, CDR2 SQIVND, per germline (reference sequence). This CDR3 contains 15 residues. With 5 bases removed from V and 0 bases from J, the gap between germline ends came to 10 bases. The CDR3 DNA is TGTGCCAGTAGTGGTGGGGGGACGAACACCGGGGAGCTGTTTTTT. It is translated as CASSGGGTNTGELFF.

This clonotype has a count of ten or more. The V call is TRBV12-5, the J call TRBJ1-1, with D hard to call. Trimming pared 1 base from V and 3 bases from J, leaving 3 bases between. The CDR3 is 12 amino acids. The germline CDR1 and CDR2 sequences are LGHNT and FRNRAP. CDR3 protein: CASGLGDTEAFF. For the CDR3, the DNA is TGTGCTAGTGGTTTGGGGGACACTGAAGCTTTCTTT.

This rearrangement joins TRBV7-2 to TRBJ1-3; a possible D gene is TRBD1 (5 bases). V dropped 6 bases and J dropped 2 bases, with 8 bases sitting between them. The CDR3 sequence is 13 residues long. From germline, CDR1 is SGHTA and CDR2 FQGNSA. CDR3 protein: CASSWTPGNTIYF. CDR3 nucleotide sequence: TGTGCCAGCAGTTGGACACCTGGAAACACCATATATTTT.